This passage covers 32 T cell receptor beta chains from one sample sequenced in a study of blood T cell repertoires in COVID-19. The method was immunoSEQ multiplex PCR; TCRdb's version includes in-frame clones alone and lacks a portion of them. This sample has 8,500 to 10,000 clones, with around 84% found just once. Sequencing was performed on peripheral blood. Receptor source: a human donor in a cohort sampled during active COVID-19.

J is TRBJ1-5 and V is TRBV30; the D gene is possibly TRBD1 (6 bases). The CDR3 contains 16 residues. Trimming stripped 1 base from V and 3 bases from J, with 16 bases between. Germline V gives CDR1 GTSNPN, CDR2 SVGIG (reference sequence). The CDR3 sequence: CAWSGTAGAHNQPQHF. The CDR3 region has the DNA TGTGCCTGGAGTGGGACTGCAGGGGCTCACAATCAGCCCCAGCATTTT.

V gene TRBV21-1 combines with J gene TRBJ2-7; the DNA was not compared with TRBD1, the D call given in the table. TRBV21-1 is termed a pseudogene. This CDR3 has 16 residues. CDR3 nucleotide sequence: TGTGCCAGCAGCAAACCGGTATGGACAGCAGTCTACGAGCAGTACTTC. Its protein is CASSKPVWTAVYEQYF.

In its sample, this clone was seen once. This sequence joins TRBV3-1 (or the pseudogene TRBV3-2) and TRBJ2-7; D may be TRBD1 (6 bases). This CDR3 comprises 12 residues. Trimming left V 3 bases short and J 7 bases short, with 10 bases between. Germline V lookup: CDR1 LGHDT, CDR2 YNNKEL (reference sequence). In DNA form, the CDR3 reads TGTGCCAGCAGCCAGGGGGCTTTGGAGCAGTACTTC. Translated, it gives CASSQGALEQYF.

The chain joins TRBV28 to TRBJ1-2; D is ambiguous. Deletions cut 4 bases from V and 8 bases from J, with 8 bases between. CDR1 is MDHEN and CDR2 is SYDVKM in the germline V gene. This CDR3 spans 11 amino acids. The CDR3 is CASSSAYGYTF. The CDR3 nucleotides are TGTGCCAGCAGTTCCGCCTACGGCTACACCTTC.

The J gene is TRBJ1-3, the V gene TRBV14; no definite D call. Per germline, CDR1 SGHDN and CDR2 FVKESK. V was pared by 4 bases and J by 2 bases, with 9 bases between. CDR3 size: 14 residues. The DNA for the CDR3 is TGTGCCAGCAGCCCTCTTGGGCCTGGAAACACCATATATTTT. The encoded protein is CASSPLGPGNTIYF. Variable domain in full (rest from reference TRBV14 and TRBJ1-3): EAGVTQFPSHSVIEKGQTVTLRCDPISGHDNLYWYRRVMGKEIKFLLHFVKESKQDESGMPNNRFLAERTGGTYSTLKVQPAELEDSGVYFCASSPLGPGNTIYFGEGSWLTVV.

V gene TRBV7-2 combines with J gene TRBJ2-2; no reliable D call. Germline CDR1 is SGHTA and CDR2 is FQGNSA. There are 15 residues in the CDR3. V lost 1 base and J lost 0, with 6 bases in between. In nucleotides, the CDR3 is TGTGCCAGCAGCTTAGGGCACGCGAACACCGGGGAGCTGTTTTTT. Amino acid sequence: CASSLGHANTGELFF.

CDR3 bases: TGTGCCAGCAGTCGAAATTCGGGGGGGCCAAAAGAGACCCAGTACTTC. Encoded protein: CASSRNSGGPKETQYF. V gene TRBV27 combines with J gene TRBJ2-5; 8 nucleotides agree with TRBD2. The V and J ends lost 5 bases and 3 bases, in that order; junction bases with no gene match: 11. The germline V gene encodes CDR1 MNHEY and CDR2 SMNVEV (reference sequence). The CDR3 sequence is 16 residues long.

The chain joins TRBV4-3 to TRBJ1-4; 8 nucleotides line up with TRBD1. V lost 0 bases to trimming and J lost 2 bases; unmatched junction nucleotides: 8. From germline, CDR1 is LGHNA and CDR2 YSLEER. The CDR3 covers 18 residues. The CDR3 bases are TGCGCCAGCAGCCAAGACCTCTCTCGACAGGGGACTAATGAAAAACTGTTTTTT. Amino acid sequence: CASSQDLSRQGTNEKLFF.

The chain employs TRBV14 and TRBJ1-6; no reliable D call. V dropped 0 bases and J dropped 5 bases, with 5 bases sitting between them. The germline CDR1 and CDR2 sequences are SGHDN and FVKESK. The CDR3 covers 14 residues. CDR3 sequence reads: CASSQDFDNSPLHF. In nucleotides, the CDR3 is TGTGCCAGCAGCCAAGATTTCGATAATTCACCCCTCCACTTT.

The chain uses TRBV6-6 and TRBJ2-7; D gene ambiguous. The germline V and J ends were trimmed by 5 bases and 0 bases, with 23 bases remaining between them. The germline gives CDR1 MNHNY, CDR2 SVGAGI (reference sequence). The CDR3 totals 18 residues. The CDR3 bases are TGTGCCAGCAGTCCCCCCCAGTTGTCTCAATGGAGCTCCTACGAGCAGTACTTC. Amino acids: CASSPPQLSQWSSYEQYF.

This clone has just a few counts. The V call is TRBV30, the J call TRBJ2-2; D possibly corresponds to TRBD2 (6 bases). The V gene's germline CDR1 is GTSNPN and CDR2 SVGIG (reference sequence). V was cut by 4 bases and J by 2 bases, with 14 bases left in between. The CDR3 consists of 15 residues. CDR3 nucleotide sequence: TGTGCCTGGAACCCCCAGGGAGGCAACACCGGGGAGCTGTTTTTT. It yields the protein CAWNPQGGNTGELFF.

This rearrangement joins TRBV15 to TRBJ2-1; TRBD1 is a possible D gene (6 bases). The CDR3 is 16 amino acids. The V end lost 0 bases, the J end lost 2 bases, and 11 bases lay between the germline ends. Germline CDR1 reads LNHNV; CDR2 reads YYDKDF (reference sequence). In DNA, the CDR3 is TGTGCCACCAGCAGAGATCGCAGGGGCACCTACAATGAGCAGTTCTTC. This codes for CATSRDRRGTYNEQFF.

The chain couples TRBV4-3 to TRBJ2-7, with D perhaps TRBD1 (6 bases). The germline CDR1 and CDR2 sequences are LGHNA and YSLEER. Trimming cost V 0 bases and J 4 bases, with 10 bases left between them. This CDR3 spans 14 amino acids. CDR3 loop: CASSQDQGTYEQYF. The CDR3 region has the DNA TGCGCCAGCAGCCAAGACCAGGGGACATACGAGCAGTACTTC.

The sample holds one count of this clone. The chain recombines TRBV4-3 with TRBJ1-1; D gene ambiguous. Between the trimmed V and J ends, which lost 0 bases and 3 bases, there was a span of 11 bases. Germline values: CDR1 LGHNA, CDR2 YSLEER. The CDR3 is 15 residues long. The CDR3 loop reads CASSQEGRGDTEAFF. The DNA of the CDR3 is TGCGCCAGCAGCCAAGAGGGCCGGGGAGACACTGAAGCTTTCTTT.

This clone has a single count. The chain joins TRBV2 to TRBJ1-5; the match to TRBD1 covers 7 bases. V shed 4 bases and J 3 bases; nucleotides not matched to a gene: 3. Germline V lookup: CDR1 SNHLY, CDR2 FYNNEI. The CDR3 spans 14 residues. CDR3 sequence (DNA): TGTGCCAGCAGTGGGGACAGTGTCAATCAGCCCCAGCATTTT. It is translated as CASSGDSVNQPQHF.

Details on this clone: No conserved phenylalanine or tryptophan is present at the end of the CDR3, so a read error is the likely explanation. No DNA is shown, since the ends of the CDR3 on it are uncertain; the CDR3 is the one TCRdb lists. This chain joins TRBV4-3 and TRBJ2-6; the listed D gene, TRBD1, was not tested against the DNA. Germline CDR1 and CDR2: LGHNA and YSLEER. From its first to its last residue, the CDR3 has 9 amino acids. CDR3 sequence reads: CASSPEDRT.

The sample holds one count of this clone. This chain connects TRBV7-2 to TRBJ1-1; 10 nucleotides align to TRBD1. The CDR3 totals 16 residues. Germline CDR1 SGHTA, CDR2 FQGNSA. The junction had 10 bases not matched to a gene; V was cut back by 5 bases and J by 4 bases. CDR3 region: CASSGRQGARGTEAFF. Written as DNA, the CDR3 is TGTGCCAGCAGCGGACGACAGGGGGCAAGGGGCACTGAAGCTTTCTTT.

CDR3 nucleotide sequence: TGTGCCAGTAGTACAAGCCTAAGGGGCTCCTATAATTCACCCCTCCACTTT. Its translation: CASSTSLRGSYNSPLHF. The V gene is TRBV19, the J gene TRBJ1-6, with D possibly being TRBD1 (5 bases). The CDR3 consists of 17 residues. Trimming removed 4 bases at V and 0 bases at J, with 13 bases between. Germline CDR1 reads LNHDA; CDR2 reads SQIVND (reference sequence).

This clone has a single count. The chain links TRBV4-3 to TRBJ2-7; D unresolved. CDR3 size: 15 residues. The V gene lost 0 bases and the J gene lost 6 bases, with 15 bases spanning the gap. Germline CDR1 reads LGHNA; CDR2 reads YSLEER. In DNA form, the CDR3 reads TGCGCCAGCAGCCAAGATCCCAATAGCATCACCGAGCAGTACTTC. This translates into CASSQDPNSITEQYF.

This clone was picked up a small number of times. This rearrangement joins TRBV18 to TRBJ2-1; TRBD2 might be the D (6 bases). The V gene's germline CDR1 is KGHSH and CDR2 LQKENI. The CDR3 is 16 residues long. Trimming cost V 6 bases and J 6 bases, with 21 bases left between them. The CDR3 coding sequence is TGTGCCAGCTCCCTAACAACGGGGGTACGTCTCAATGAGCAGTTCTTC. Its protein product is CASSLTTGVRLNEQFF.

V gene TRBV12-5 combines with J gene TRBJ2-2, with 7 bases lining up with TRBD1. The CDR3 contains 15 residues. Germline V lookup: CDR1 LGHNT, CDR2 FRNRAP. After removal of 3 bases from V and 5 bases from J, the junction contained 6 bases not matched to a gene. CDR3 DNA: TGTGCTAGTGGTTTCGGGCAGGGGGTGACCGGGGAGCTGTTTTTT. It specifies CASGFGQGVTGELFF. Full variable domain (rest looked up from reference TRBV12-5 and TRBJ2-2): DARVTQTPRHKVTEMGQEVTMRCQPILGHNTVFWYRQTMMQGLELLAYFRNRAPLDDSGMPKDRFSAEMPDATLATLKIQPSEPRDSAVYFCASGFGQGVTGELFFGEGSRLTVL.

The CDR3 spells CASSLDRANTEAFF. The CDR3 DNA reads TGTGCCAGCAGCTTGGACAGGGCGAACACTGAAGCTTTCTTT. The rearrangement joins TRBV7-2 to TRBJ1-1; 8 nucleotides align to TRBD1. This CDR3 is 14 amino acids long. V shed 3 bases and J 1 base; nucleotides not matched to a gene: 1. CDR1 is SGHTA, CDR2 FQGNSA, per germline.

This chain connects TRBV28 to TRBJ2-7; unclear D gene. Trimming took off 4 bases at V and 3 bases at J, with 7 bases between the two ends. The V gene's germline CDR1 is MDHEN and CDR2 SYDVKM. CDR3 length: 12 residues. CDR3 nucleotide sequence: TGTGCCAGCAGTTCTCGACTCTACGAGCAGTACTTC. Its translation is CASSSRLYEQYF.

The chain joins TRBV5-1 to TRBJ2-5; 11 bases line up with TRBD2. This CDR3 has 14 residues. With 4 bases clipped from V and 2 bases from J, the junction kept 1 base outside the gene matches. Germline-derived CDR1 and CDR2 are SGHRS and YFSETQ. This CDR3 is CASSPSGGQETQYF. The CDR3 DNA reads as TGCGCCAGCAGCCCTAGCGGGGGGCAAGAGACCCAGTACTTC.

The chain combines TRBV6-1 with TRBJ1-1; D gene unclear. The CDR3 sequence is 12 residues long. Per germline, CDR1 MNHNS and CDR2 SASEGT. V dropped 3 bases and J dropped 2 bases, with 4 bases sitting between them. The CDR3: CASSEGNTEAFF. The CDR3 bases are TGTGCCAGCAGTGAGGGCAACACTGAAGCTTTCTTT.

The V gene is TRBV21-1, the J gene TRBJ1-6. TRBV21-1 is noted as a pseudogene. CDR3 length equals 16 residues. The CDR3 region is CASSARLSSYNSPLHF. CDR3 nucleotides: TGTGCCAGCAGCGCGCGGTTGAGCTCCTATAATTCACCCCTCCACTTT.

J is TRBJ2-3 and V is TRBV7-2, with 8 bases identical to TRBD1. With V trimmed by 3 bases and J by 6 bases, 8 bases remained unmatched. Germline V gene data show CDR1 as SGHTA and CDR2 as FQGNSA. The CDR3 sequence is 15 residues long. Here the CDR3 DNA reads TGTGCCAGCAGCTTCCGGCCAGGGGGCTGGGATACGCAGTATTTT. Translating gives CASSFRPGGWDTQYF.

This chain uses TRBV20-1 with TRBJ1-1; D gene uncertain. The germline V and J ends were trimmed by 1 base and 12 bases, with 9 bases remaining between them. Germline CDR1 is DFQATT and CDR2 is SNEGSKA (reference sequence). The CDR3 totals 10 residues. The CDR3 sequence is CSARGERTFF. Written as DNA, the CDR3 is TGCAGTGCTAGAGGGGAGCGGACTTTCTTT.

This clone appeared a few times. This chain connects TRBV2 to TRBJ1-5; no firm D call. Trimming removed 6 bases at V and 5 bases at J, with 11 bases between. CDR3 length equals 13 residues. CDR1 and CDR2 (germline): SNHLY, FYNNEI. The CDR3 reads CASRSRGDQPQHF. For the CDR3, the DNA is TGTGCCAGCAGATCCCGGGGAGATCAGCCCCAGCATTTT.

The chain is built from TRBV2 and TRBJ2-1, with TRBD2 matching over 8 bases. The germline CDR1 and CDR2 sequences are SNHLY and FYNNEI. The CDR3 length is 14 residues. The V segment lost 0 bases and the J segment 14 bases; nucleotides outside the gene matches: 9. The CDR3 reads CASSEALRAGEKFF. CDR3 DNA: TGTGCCAGCAGTGAAGCGCTTCGAGCGGGGGAGAAGTTCTTC.

By sample share, this clone is medium-sized. V gene TRBV7-9 combines with J gene TRBJ2-2; the match to TRBD2 covers 7 bases. V trimming: 5 bases; J trimming: 6 bases; junction bases outside the gene matches: 3. The CDR3 is made up of 13 amino acids. CDR1 SEHNR and CDR2 FQNEAQ come from the germline V gene (reference sequence). CDR3 in DNA: TGTGCCAGCAGCCCAGCGGGGTCCGGGGAGCTGTTTTTT. Translated, it gives CASSPAGSGELFF.

This clone has only one observation. Other DNA sequences in the sample encode the same CDR3. The J gene is TRBJ1-2, the V gene TRBV3-1 (or the pseudogene TRBV3-2), with no clear D. Trimming cost V 0 bases and J 9 bases, with 5 bases left between them. The germline CDR1 and CDR2 sequences are LGHDT and YNNKEL (reference sequence). The CDR3 runs 11 residues. The CDR3 nucleotides read TGTGCCAGCAGCCAAGACAGAAGCTACACCTTC. It codes for CASSQDRSYTF.